The entry that follows covers one T cell receptor beta chain sequence. Its antigen remains unknown. The data were taken from a study of cytomegalovirus exposure and HLA in healthy donors. Study-wide points: A few chains tied to CMV proved CMV antigen-specific in vitro.

The CDR3 has 15 amino acids. V shed 4 bases, J shed 0 bases, and the junction held 3 bases outside the gene matches. Germline CDR1 and CDR2: SEHNR and FQNEAQ (reference sequence). TCRdb keeps only in-frame clones here, not all; method: immunoSEQ multiplex PCR. The sample shows approximately 76,000 clones, nearly 95% of them seen only once. The sample was PBMCs. This TCR was sampled from a woman aged 18-30 years in good health and CMV-seronegative. This chain links TRBV7-9 with TRBJ1-3, with 7 bases identical to TRBD1. The DNA of the CDR3 is TGTGCCAGCAGCTCGGGACAGAACTCTGGAAACACCATATATTTT. Protein product: CASSSGQNSGNTIYF.